Listed below are T cell receptor beta chains from one sample, sequenced in a study of graft-versus-host responses after intestinal transplantation. Using immunoSEQ multiplex PCR, the repertoire was profiled, and TCRdb retains in-frame clones only, with some absent. The sample records approximately 24,000 clones, over 85% being singletons. The sequencing used PBMCs, collected just over 29 days after intestinal transplant. The receptors were sampled from a human patient who received an intestinal transplant, so some T cells may come from the graft donor. Each CDR3 is given with its conserved first and last residue. The order of the fields is D gene, V gene, clone size, J gene, CDR3 DNA, CDR3 protein. D genes are given only for firm matches. Rows may omit the clone size; those that give it use once, few, many or a size class.

d_gene: -; v_gene: TRBV15; abundance: -; j_gene: TRBJ2-7; CDR3nt: TGTGCCACCAGCAGGGATCAGGACCCAACGGGGGAGCAGTACTTC; CDR3aa: CATSRDQDPTGEQYF
d_gene: -; v_gene: TRBV7-9; abundance: -; j_gene: TRBJ2-3; CDR3nt: TGTGCCAGCAGCTCCCCGGGAAGCACAGATACGCAGTATTTT; CDR3aa: CASSSPGSTDTQYF
d_gene: -; v_gene: TRBV5-5; abundance: -; j_gene: TRBJ1-2; CDR3nt: TGTGCCAGCAGCTCACACCCTGACTACACCTTC; CDR3aa: CASSSHPDYTF
d_gene: -; v_gene: TRBV9; abundance: -; j_gene: TRBJ2-2; CDR3nt: TGTGCCAGCAGCGTAGAGGGGCACTGGAACACCGGGGAGCTGTTTTTT; CDR3aa: CASSVEGHWNTGELFF
d_gene: TRBD2; v_gene: TRBV6-4; abundance: -; j_gene: TRBJ2-2; CDR3nt: TGTGCCAGCAGTGACTCGGGGGGGTCCGGGGAGCTGTTTTTT; CDR3aa: CASSDSGGSGELFF
d_gene: -; v_gene: TRBV6-1; abundance: -; j_gene: TRBJ1-2; CDR3nt: TGTGCCAGCAGTGAAGCGCTCGGGGCCAACTATGGCTACACCTTC; CDR3aa: CASSEALGANYGYTF
d_gene: TRBD1; v_gene: TRBV6-1; abundance: -; j_gene: TRBJ1-2; CDR3nt: TGTGCCAGCAGTGACCCCGCTGGGCAGGGGGTCTATGGCTACACCTTC; CDR3aa: CASSDPAGQGVYGYTF
d_gene: -; v_gene: TRBV16; abundance: -; j_gene: TRBJ1-1; CDR3nt: TGTGCCAGCAGCCAATCTTTCGTGGGGAACACTGAAGCTTTCTTT; CDR3aa: CASSQSFVGNTEAFF
d_gene: -; v_gene: TRBV19; abundance: -; j_gene: TRBJ2-7; CDR3nt: TGTGCCAGTAGTATAGGGCCTTCCTACGAGCAGTACTTC; CDR3aa: CASSIGPSYEQYF
d_gene: -; v_gene: TRBV28; abundance: -; j_gene: TRBJ1-2; CDR3nt: TGTGCCAGCAGTGATCCGGGACTCTATGGCTACACCTTC; CDR3aa: CASSDPGLYGYTF
d_gene: -; v_gene: TRBV9; abundance: -; j_gene: TRBJ2-5; CDR3nt: TGTGCCAGATGTTTTTGTAATGCAGGTCGGGAGTACTTC; CDR3aa: CARCFCNAGREYF
d_gene: TRBD2; v_gene: TRBV28; abundance: -; j_gene: TRBJ2-7; CDR3nt: TGTGCCAGCCAACTAGCGGGAGTCGAGCAGTACTTC; CDR3aa: CASQLAGVEQYF
d_gene: TRBD2; v_gene: TRBV5-5; abundance: -; j_gene: TRBJ2-6; CDR3nt: TGTGCCAGCAGCCCAGGACTAGCTGGGGCCAACGTCCTGACTTTC; CDR3aa: CASSPGLAGANVLTF
d_gene: TRBD2; v_gene: TRBV7-6; abundance: -; j_gene: TRBJ2-7; CDR3nt: TGTGCCAGCAGCTTTCGCGGGAGCTACGAGCAGTACTTC; CDR3aa: CASSFRGSYEQYF
d_gene: -; v_gene: TRBV4-1; abundance: once; j_gene: TRBJ2-7; CDR3nt: TGCGCCAGCAGCGTCGGACTAGGGGGGGTCTACGAGCAGTACTTC; CDR3aa: CASSVGLGGVYEQYF
d_gene: -; v_gene: TRBV4-2; abundance: -; j_gene: TRBJ2-3; CDR3nt: TGTGCCAGCAGCCAGAATTGGGGGGTCCCAGATACGCAGTATTTT; CDR3aa: CASSQNWGVPDTQYF
d_gene: -; v_gene: TRBV15; abundance: -; j_gene: TRBJ2-3; CDR3nt: TGTGCCACCAGCAGCCACGAGGGGAGCAGTGGGACGGATACGCAGTATTTT; CDR3aa: CATSSHEGSSGTDTQYF
d_gene: TRBD2; v_gene: TRBV6-5; abundance: -; j_gene: TRBJ2-1; CDR3nt: TGTGCCAGCAGTTACGGGGGGGGGTCCTACAATGAGCAGTTCTTC; CDR3aa: CASSYGGGSYNEQFF
d_gene: -; v_gene: TRBV6-1; abundance: -; j_gene: TRBJ2-1; CDR3nt: TGTGCCAGCAGTGATTGGAGGGGGGACCCGTTACACAATGAGCAGTTCTTC; CDR3aa: CASSDWRGDPLHNEQFF
d_gene: -; v_gene: TRBV4-3; abundance: -; j_gene: TRBJ1-1; CDR3nt: TGCGCCAGCAGCCAAGGCAGGGTCGACACTGAAGCTTTCTTT; CDR3aa: CASSQGRVDTEAFF
d_gene: -; v_gene: TRBV7-6; abundance: -; j_gene: TRBJ2-1; CDR3nt: TGTGCCAGCAGCTCCAGGCCTCGGACCCGATTTAATGAGCAGTTCTTC; CDR3aa: CASSSRPRTRFNEQFF
d_gene: -; v_gene: TRBV30; abundance: -; j_gene: TRBJ2-2; CDR3nt: TGTGCCTGGAGTGATCAGTCTGGAGGGGAGCTGTTTTTT; CDR3aa: CAWSDQSGGELFF
d_gene: -; v_gene: TRBV7-2; abundance: -; j_gene: TRBJ2-7; CDR3nt: TGTGCCAGCAGCCGGGGGCGGCTAGCCTCCTACGAGCAGTACTTC; CDR3aa: CASSRGRLASYEQYF
d_gene: -; v_gene: TRBV7-6; abundance: -; j_gene: TRBJ2-2; CDR3nt: TGTGCCAGCAGTTGGGGGACCGGGGAGCTGTTTTTT; CDR3aa: CASSWGTGELFF